The sequence of this T cell receptor beta chain was determined in a study of technical replicates of blood from a handful of donors. Assay: immunoSEQ multiplex PCR; the TCRdb copy retains only in-frame clones and omits some. The table lists about 83,000 clones, about 92% of them singletons. Trimming took 2 bases from V and 9 from J, leaving 11 bases between them. CDR1 is MGHRA, CDR2 YSYEKL, per germline. CDR3 length equals 13 residues. The chain has TRBV4-1 and TRBJ2-1, with TRBD2 as a possible D gene (5 bases). The sequence was collected from a human donor in good health. The sequenced material came from T cells isolated from PBMCs. The DNA for the CDR3 is TGCGCCAGCAGCCAAAAGAGCGGAGGTGAGCAGTTCTTC. This codes for CASSQKSGGEQFF.